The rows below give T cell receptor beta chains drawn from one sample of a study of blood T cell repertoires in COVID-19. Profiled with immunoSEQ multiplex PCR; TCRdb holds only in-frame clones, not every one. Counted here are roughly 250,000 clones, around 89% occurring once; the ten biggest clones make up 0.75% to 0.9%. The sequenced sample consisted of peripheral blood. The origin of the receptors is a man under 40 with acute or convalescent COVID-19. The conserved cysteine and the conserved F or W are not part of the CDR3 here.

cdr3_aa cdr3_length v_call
ASSLDRRNYGYT 12 TRBV7-2
AISNRGGYEQY 11 TRBV10-3
ASSLQGDQPQH 11 TRBV19
ASSTGTRGVNTEAF 14 TRBV19
ASSLSRSGNTIY 12 TRBV27
ASSLGGDTGELF 12 TRBV7-3
SGSRGGNEQF 10 TRBV29-1
ASSSPRGTYGYT 12 TRBV28
ASSAYSYEQY 10 TRBV2
ASSLARNSGGADEQF 15 TRBV5-4
ASSKDSNPTYEQY 13 TRBV5-1
ASSVAGPNSPLH 12 TRBV9
ASSQSSGSGTDTQY 14 TRBV5-1
ASSTFQDSYNQPQH 14 TRBV19
ASSLKLGGNYNEQF 14 TRBV7-8
ASSPPQLLSGNTIY 14 TRBV28
ASSDDRVTSYEQY 13 TRBV6-6
ASSGYRGRANYGYT 14 TRBV28
ATSREGQGVSPLH 13 TRBV15
ASSLLGADQPQH 12 TRBV27
ASRPFPGGINTEAF 14 TRBV27
SASFQFGELF 10 TRBV20-1
ASKRGESTDTQY 12 TRBV19
ASSQRDSSYNEQF 13 TRBV14
ASSLSNSYEQY 11 TRBV27
ASSYHGTGQYNEQF 14 TRBV6-5
ASSSRTGGTEAF 12 TRBV5-4
ASRSPGNTIY 10 TRBV19
ASRKSTAYEQY 11 TRBV6-5
ASSFVRGEAF 10 TRBV12-3/TRBV12-4
ASSRLAGRYTDTQY 14 TRBV11-2
AWSARLGMVNEQF 13 TRBV30
ASRVGRYTEAF 11 TRBV28
ASSPRLGTYEKLF 13 TRBV7-2
AWSVLGAGGPGRTDTQY 17 TRBV30
ASRGGRSTNEKLF 13 TRBV10-2
ASRETGRGTEAF 12 TRBV28
ASIVQGGVGNQPQH 14 TRBV9
ASSLLGGASTEAF 13 TRBV28
ASSFRDYGYT 10 TRBV11-2
ASSQDWGEGSTEAF 14 TRBV14
ATSRDMNTIY 10 TRBV15
ASSPRTGENTEAF 13 TRBV18